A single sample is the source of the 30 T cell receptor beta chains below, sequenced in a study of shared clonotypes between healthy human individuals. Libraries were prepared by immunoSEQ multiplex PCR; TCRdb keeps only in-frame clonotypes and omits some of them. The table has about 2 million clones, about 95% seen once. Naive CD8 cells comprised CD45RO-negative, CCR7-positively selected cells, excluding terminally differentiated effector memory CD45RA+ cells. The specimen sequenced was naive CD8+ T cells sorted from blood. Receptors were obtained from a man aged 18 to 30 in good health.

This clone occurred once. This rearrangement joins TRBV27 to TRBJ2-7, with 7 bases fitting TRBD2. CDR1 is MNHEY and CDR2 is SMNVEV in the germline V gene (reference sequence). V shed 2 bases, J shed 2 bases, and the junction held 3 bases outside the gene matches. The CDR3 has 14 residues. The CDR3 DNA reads TGTGCCAGCAGTTTACTAGCGGAACCCTACGAGCAGTACTTC. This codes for CASSLLAEPYEQYF.

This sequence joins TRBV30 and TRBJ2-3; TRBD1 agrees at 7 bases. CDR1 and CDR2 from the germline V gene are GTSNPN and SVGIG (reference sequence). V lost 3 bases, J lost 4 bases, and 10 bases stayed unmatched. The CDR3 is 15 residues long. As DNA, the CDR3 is TGTGCCTGGAGCCTCACAGGGGTAATGGCAGATACGCAGTATTTT. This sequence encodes CAWSLTGVMADTQYF.

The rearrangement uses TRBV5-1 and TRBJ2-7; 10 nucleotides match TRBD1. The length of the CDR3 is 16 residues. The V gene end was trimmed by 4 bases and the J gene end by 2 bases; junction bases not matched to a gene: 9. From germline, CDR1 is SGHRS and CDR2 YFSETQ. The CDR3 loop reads CASSHRQGASAYEQYF. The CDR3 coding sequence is TGCGCCAGCAGCCACCGACAGGGGGCATCGGCCTACGAGCAGTACTTC.

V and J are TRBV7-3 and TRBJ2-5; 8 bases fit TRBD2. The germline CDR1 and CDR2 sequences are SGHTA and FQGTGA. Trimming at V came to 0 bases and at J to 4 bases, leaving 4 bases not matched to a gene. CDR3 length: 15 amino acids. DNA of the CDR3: TGTGCCAGCAGCTTAACTAGCGGGGACCGAGAGACCCAGTACTTC. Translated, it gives CASSLTSGDRETQYF.

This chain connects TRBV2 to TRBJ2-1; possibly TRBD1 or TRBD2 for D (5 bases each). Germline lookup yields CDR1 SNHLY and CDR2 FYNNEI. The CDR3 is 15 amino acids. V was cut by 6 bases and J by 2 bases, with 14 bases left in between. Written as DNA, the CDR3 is TGTGCCAGCAGAGAGGACGGGGCCGCCTACAATGAGCAGTTCTTC. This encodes CASREDGAAYNEQFF.

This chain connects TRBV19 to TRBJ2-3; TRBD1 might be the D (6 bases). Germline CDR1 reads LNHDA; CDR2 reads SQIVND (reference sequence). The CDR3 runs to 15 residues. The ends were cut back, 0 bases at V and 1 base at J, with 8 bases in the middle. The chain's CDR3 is CASSIDPGGTDTQYF. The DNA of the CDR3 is TGTGCCAGTAGTATAGATCCAGGGGGCACAGATACGCAGTATTTT.

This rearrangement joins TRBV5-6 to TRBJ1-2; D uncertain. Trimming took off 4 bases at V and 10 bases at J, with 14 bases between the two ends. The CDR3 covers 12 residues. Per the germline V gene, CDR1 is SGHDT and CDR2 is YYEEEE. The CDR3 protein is CASSGRIEDYTF. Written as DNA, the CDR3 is TGTGCCAGCAGCGGGCGAATTGAGGACTACACCTTC.

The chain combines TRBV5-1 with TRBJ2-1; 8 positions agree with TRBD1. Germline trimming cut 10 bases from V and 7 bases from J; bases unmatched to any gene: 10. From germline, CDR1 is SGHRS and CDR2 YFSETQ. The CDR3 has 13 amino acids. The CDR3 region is CASQAGGGNEQFF. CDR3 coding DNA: TGCGCCTCCCAGGCAGGGGGCGGGAATGAGCAGTTCTTC.

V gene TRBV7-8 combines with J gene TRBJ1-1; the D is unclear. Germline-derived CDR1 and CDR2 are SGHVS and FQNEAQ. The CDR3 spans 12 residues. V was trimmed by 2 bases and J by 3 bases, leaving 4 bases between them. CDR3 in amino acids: CASSLQYTEAFF. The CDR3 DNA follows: TGTGCCAGCAGCTTACAGTACACTGAAGCTTTCTTT.

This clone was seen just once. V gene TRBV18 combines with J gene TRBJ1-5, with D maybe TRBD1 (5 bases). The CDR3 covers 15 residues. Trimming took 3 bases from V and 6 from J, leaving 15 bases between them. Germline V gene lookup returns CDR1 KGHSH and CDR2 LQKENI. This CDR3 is CASSPYSRVSQPQHF. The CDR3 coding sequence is TGTGCCAGCTCACCTTACTCCAGGGTTAGTCAGCCCCAGCATTTT.

The DNA of the CDR3 is TGTGCCAGCAGGCCAGACGGGGGGCTCGGTGAGCAGTTCTTC. Residues: CASRPDGGLGEQFF. V and J are TRBV25-1 and TRBJ2-1; D perhaps matches TRBD2 (7 bases). Germline CDR1 MGHDK, CDR2 SYGVNS. The CDR3 is 14 amino acids. V was cut by 6 bases and J by 9 bases, with 18 bases left in between.

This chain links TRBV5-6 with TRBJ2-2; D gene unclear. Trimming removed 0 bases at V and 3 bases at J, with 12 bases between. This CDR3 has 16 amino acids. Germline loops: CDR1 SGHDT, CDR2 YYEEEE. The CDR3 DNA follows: TGTGCCAGCAGCTTGGAAATTTCCCAATACACCGGGGAGCTGTTTTTT. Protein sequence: CASSLEISQYTGELFF.

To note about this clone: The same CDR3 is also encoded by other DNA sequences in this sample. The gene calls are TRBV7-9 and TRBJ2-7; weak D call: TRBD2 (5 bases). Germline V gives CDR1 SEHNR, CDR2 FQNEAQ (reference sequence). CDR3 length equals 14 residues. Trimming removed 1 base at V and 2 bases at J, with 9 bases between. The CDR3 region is CASSLVGSPYEQYF. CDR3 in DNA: TGTGCCAGCAGCTTAGTAGGGAGCCCCTACGAGCAGTACTTC.

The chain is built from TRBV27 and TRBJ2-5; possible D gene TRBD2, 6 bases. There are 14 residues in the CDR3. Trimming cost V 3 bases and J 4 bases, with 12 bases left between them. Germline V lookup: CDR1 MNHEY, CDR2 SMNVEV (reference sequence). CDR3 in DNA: TGTGCCAGCAGTTTCACCGGGACTTCAGAGACCCAGTACTTC. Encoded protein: CASSFTGTSETQYF.

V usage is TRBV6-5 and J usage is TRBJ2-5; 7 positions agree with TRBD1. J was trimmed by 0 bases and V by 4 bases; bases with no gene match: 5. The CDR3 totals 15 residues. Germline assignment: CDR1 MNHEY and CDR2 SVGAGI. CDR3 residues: CASSSAGGYQETQYF. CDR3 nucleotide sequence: TGTGCCAGCAGTTCGGCAGGGGGATACCAAGAGACCCAGTACTTC.

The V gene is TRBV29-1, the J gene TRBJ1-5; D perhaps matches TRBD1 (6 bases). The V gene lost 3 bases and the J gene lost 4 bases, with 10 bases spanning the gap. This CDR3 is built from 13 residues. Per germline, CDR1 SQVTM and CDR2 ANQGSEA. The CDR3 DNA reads TGCAGCGTTGAGCAGGGGAGTAATCAGCCCCAGCATTTT. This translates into CSVEQGSNQPQHF.

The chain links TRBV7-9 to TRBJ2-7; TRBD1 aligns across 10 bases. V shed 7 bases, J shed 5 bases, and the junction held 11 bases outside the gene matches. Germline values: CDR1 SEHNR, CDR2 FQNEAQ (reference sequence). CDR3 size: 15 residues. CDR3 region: CASNVGQGKMDEQYF. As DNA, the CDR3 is TGTGCCAGCAACGTGGGACAGGGGAAGATGGACGAGCAGTACTTC.

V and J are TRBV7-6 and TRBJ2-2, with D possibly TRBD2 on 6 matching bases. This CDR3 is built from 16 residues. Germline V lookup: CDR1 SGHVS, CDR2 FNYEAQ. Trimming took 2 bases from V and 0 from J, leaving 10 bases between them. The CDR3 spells CASSLLRDANTGELFF. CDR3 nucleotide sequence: TGTGCCAGCAGCTTATTGCGGGACGCGAACACCGGGGAGCTGTTTTTT.

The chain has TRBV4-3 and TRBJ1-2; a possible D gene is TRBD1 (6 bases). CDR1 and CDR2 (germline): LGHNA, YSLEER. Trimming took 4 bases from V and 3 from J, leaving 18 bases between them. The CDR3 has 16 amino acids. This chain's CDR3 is CASSRGGAGVDYGYTF. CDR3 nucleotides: TGCGCCAGCAGCCGAGGGGGGGCTGGTGTTGACTATGGCTACACCTTC.

The DNA of the CDR3 is TGTGCCAGCAGCTTAAGGGGCAGCCCTAACTATGGCTACACCTTC. Amino acids: CASSLRGSPNYGYTF. The chain is built from TRBV7-8 and TRBJ1-2; tentative D call: TRBD1 (5 bases). Germline CDR1 reads SGHVS; CDR2 reads FQNEAQ. Trimming left V 2 bases short and J 0 bases short, with 10 bases between. The CDR3 runs 15 residues.

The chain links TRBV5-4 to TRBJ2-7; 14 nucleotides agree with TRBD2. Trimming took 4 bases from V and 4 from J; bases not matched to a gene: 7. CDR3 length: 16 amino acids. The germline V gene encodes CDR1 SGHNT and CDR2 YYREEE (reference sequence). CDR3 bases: TGTGCCAGCAGCATGACTAGCGGGGGGGCGCTATACGAGCAGTACTTC. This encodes CASSMTSGGALYEQYF. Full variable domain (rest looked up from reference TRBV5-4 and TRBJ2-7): ETGVTQSPTHLIKTRGQQVTLRCSSQSGHNTVSWYQQALGQGPQFIFQYYREEENGRGNFPPRFSGLQFPNYSSELNVNALELDDSALYLCASSMTSGGALYEQYFGPGTRLTVT.

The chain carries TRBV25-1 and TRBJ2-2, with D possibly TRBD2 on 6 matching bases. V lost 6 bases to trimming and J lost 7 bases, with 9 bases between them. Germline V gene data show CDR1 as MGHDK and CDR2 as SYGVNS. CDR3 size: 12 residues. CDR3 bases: TGTGCCAGCAGAGGAGGGAGCGGGGAGCTGTTTTTT. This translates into CASRGGSGELFF.

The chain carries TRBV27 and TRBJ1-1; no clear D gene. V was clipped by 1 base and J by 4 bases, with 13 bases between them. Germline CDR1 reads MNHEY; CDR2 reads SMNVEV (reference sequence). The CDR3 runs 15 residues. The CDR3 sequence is CASSLFSGRITEAFF. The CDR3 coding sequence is TGTGCCAGCAGTTTATTCAGCGGGAGAATCACTGAAGCTTTCTTT.

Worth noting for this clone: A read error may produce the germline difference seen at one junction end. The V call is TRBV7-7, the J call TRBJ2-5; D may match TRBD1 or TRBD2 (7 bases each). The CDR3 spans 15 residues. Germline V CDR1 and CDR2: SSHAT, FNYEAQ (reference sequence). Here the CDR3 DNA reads TGTGCTAGCAGCTCCACCTCAGGGGGGGGAGAGACCCAGTACTTC. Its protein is CASSSTSGGGETQYF.

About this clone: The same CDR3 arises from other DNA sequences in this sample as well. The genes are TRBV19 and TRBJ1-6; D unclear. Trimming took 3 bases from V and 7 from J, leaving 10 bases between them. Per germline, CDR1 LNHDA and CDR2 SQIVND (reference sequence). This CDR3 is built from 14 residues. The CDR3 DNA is TGTGCCAGTAGTATCGGGGATTCAAATTCACCCCTCCACTTT. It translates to CASSIGDSNSPLHF.

This chain's CDR3 is CASSRQGAGVPNYGYTF. The CDR3 coding sequence is TGTGCCAGCAGTCGGCAGGGGGCGGGGGTCCCTAACTATGGCTACACCTTC. The chain recombines TRBV28 with TRBJ1-2, with 8 bases lining up with TRBD1. The CDR3 is 17 amino acids. V dropped 5 bases and J dropped 0; count of bases not matched to a gene: 11. Germline CDR1 and CDR2: MDHEN and SYDVKM.

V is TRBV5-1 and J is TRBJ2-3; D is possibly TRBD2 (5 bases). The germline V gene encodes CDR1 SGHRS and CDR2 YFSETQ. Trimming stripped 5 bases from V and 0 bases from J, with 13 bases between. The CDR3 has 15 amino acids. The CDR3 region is CASSTGLFSTDTQYF. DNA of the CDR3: TGCGCCAGCAGTACTGGACTTTTTAGCACAGATACGCAGTATTTT. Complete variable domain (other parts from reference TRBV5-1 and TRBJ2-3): KAGVTQTPRYLIKTRGQQVTLSCSPISGHRSVSWYQQTPGQGLQFLFEYFSETQRNKGNFPGRFSGRQFSNSRSEMNVSTLELGDSALYLCASSTGLFSTDTQYFGPGTRLTVL.

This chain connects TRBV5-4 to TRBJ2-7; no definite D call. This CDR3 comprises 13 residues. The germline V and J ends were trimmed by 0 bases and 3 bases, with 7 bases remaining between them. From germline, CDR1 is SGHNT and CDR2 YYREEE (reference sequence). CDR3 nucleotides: TGTGCCAGCAGCTTGGCCGACGGCTACGAGCAGTACTTC. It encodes CASSLADGYEQYF.

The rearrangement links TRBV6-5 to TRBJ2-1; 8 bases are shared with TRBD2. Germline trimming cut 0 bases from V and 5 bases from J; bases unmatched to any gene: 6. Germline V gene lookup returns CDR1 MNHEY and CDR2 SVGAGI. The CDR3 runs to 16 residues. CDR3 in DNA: TGTGCCAGCAGTTACTCGAATAGCGGGGCCCACAATGAGCAGTTCTTC. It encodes CASSYSNSGAHNEQFF.

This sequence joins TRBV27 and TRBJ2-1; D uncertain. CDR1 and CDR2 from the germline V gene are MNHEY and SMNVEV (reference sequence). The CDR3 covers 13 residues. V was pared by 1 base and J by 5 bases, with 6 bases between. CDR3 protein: CASSLWVNNEQFF. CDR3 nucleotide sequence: TGTGCCAGCAGTTTATGGGTGAACAATGAGCAGTTCTTC.